This TCR beta chain came from a study of B cell selection in AIRE deficiency. Regulatory T cells were sorted as CD4+CD25hiCD127low/negative cells. CDR1 is SGHRS and CDR2 is YFSETQ in the germline V gene. This CDR3 spans 17 amino acids. The V gene end was trimmed by 2 bases and the J gene end by 0 bases; junction bases not matched to a gene: 8. Study outcomes and limitations: Around 30% of healthy-shared Treg TCRbeta sequences appeared in patient Tconv cells.

TCRdb keeps only in-frame clones here, not all; method: immunoSEQ multiplex PCR. The table includes tens of thousands of clones, less than 95% detected once. Of note for this clone: Its antigen is currently unknown.

The material sequenced was Tregs sorted from PBMCs. The TCR was taken from a human donor with AIRE deficiency. The chain is built from TRBV5-1 and TRBJ2-3; 8 positions match TRBD1. CDR3 nucleotide sequence: TGCGCCAGCAGCTTAGGAATGTGGACAGGGAGCACAGATACGCAGTATTTT. It encodes CASSLGMWTGSTDTQYF.